The T cell receptor beta chain under discussion was sequenced for a study of T cells after somatic rescue of genetic block. Clones were sequenced by immunoSEQ multiplex PCR, and TCRdb holds only the in-frame ones, with some missing. The sample shows roughly 92,000 clones, over 80% of them seen only once. CDR1 and CDR2 (germline): SSHAT, FNYEAQ (reference sequence). The CDR3 runs 16 residues. In this sample, this clone turned up a few times. The germline gene is not matched at one end of the junction; a read error may be the cause. Material: peripheral blood mononuclear cells (PBMCs). V and J are TRBV7-7 and TRBJ2-1; D possibly corresponds to TRBD2 (6 bases). The receptor was derived from a woman in her late teens or twenties. This CDR3 is CASSPEGGSSYNEQFF. CDR3 nucleotide sequence: TGTGCTAGCAGCCCGGAGGGTGGGTCCTCCTACAATGAGCAGTTCTTC.